This is a list of T cell receptor beta chains from one sample in a study of CD8 T cells in Susac syndrome. Via MiXCR, TCRdb re-called the immunoSEQ multiplex PCR reads, giving one row per CDR3 protein. Of 150,000 to 200,000 distinct CDR3 sequences in the sample, less than 95% were seen once. Source material: CD4+ T cells from PBMCs. The source is a human donor with multiple sclerosis. CDR3s include the opening cysteine and the closing phenylalanine or tryptophan. Fields, in order: clone size, V gene, D gene, J gene, CDR3 DNA, CDR3 protein. The D gene is left open where the match is weak. Only part of the rows carry a size: once, few, many, or a class if the clone is expanded.

NA	TRBV23-1	NA	TRBJ2-7	TGCGCCAGCAGTTCAGTAACCTCCTACGAGCAGTACTTC	CASSSVTSYEQYF
NA	TRBV9	TRBD2	TRBJ2-1	TGTGCCAGCAGCGTGTGGACTAGCGGGGGGACCTACAATGAGCAGTTCTTC	CASSVWTSGGTYNEQFF
NA	TRBV29-1	NA	TRBJ2-7	TGCAGCGTTGTATTTCCTCCGAGCTCCTACGAGCAGTACTTC	CSVVFPPSSYEQYF
NA	TRBV6-2/TRBV6-3	NA	TRBJ1-5	TGTGCCAGCAGTTACTTCGCGGGAACACCCCAGCATTTT	CASSYFAGTPQHF
NA	TRBV11-3	NA	TRBJ1-1	TGTGCCAGCAGTCTCGGGCAGGGTATGTCTGAAGCTTTCTTT	CASSLGQGMSEAFF
NA	TRBV30	NA	TRBJ1-6	TGTGCCTGGACCCCGAGCTCCTATAATTCACCCCTCCACTTT	CAWTPSSYNSPLHF
NA	TRBV5-1	NA	TRBJ2-2	TGCGCCAGCAGCTGGGAAACTAGACACAACACCGGGGAGCTGTTTTTT	CASSWETRHNTGELFF
NA	TRBV7-7	TRBD1	TRBJ2-1	TGTGCCAGCAGCCTCCAGTTGACAGGGTCGAATGAGCAGTTCTTC	CASSLQLTGSNEQFF
NA	TRBV18	NA	TRBJ2-7	TGTGCCAGCTCACCGCCAGCGGAAGGGGAGCAGTACTTC	CASSPPAEGEQYF
NA	TRBV7-2	NA	TRBJ2-4	TGTGCCAGCAGCGGGTCCGACAACCCGAGAAACATTCAGTACTTC	CASSGSDNPRNIQYF
NA	TRBV20-1	NA	TRBJ2-1	TGCAGTGCTAGATCAGATTTTAGATACAATGAGCAGTTCTTC	CSARSDFRYNEQFF
NA	TRBV7-8	TRBD1	TRBJ1-5	TGTGCCAGCAGCTTAAGAAGGGGGCTTAGCAATCAGCCCCAGCATTTT	CASSLRRGLSNQPQHF
NA	TRBV5-1	NA	TRBJ2-5	TGCGCCAGCAGAATTAGGGGGGCGGAGACCCAGTACTTC	CASRIRGAETQYF
NA	TRBV3-1	TRBD1	TRBJ1-1	TGTGCCAGCAGCCAAGCACGGGGGACAGGGTTAAGGACTGAAGCTTTCTTT	CASSQARGTGLRTEAFF
NA	TRBV29-1	TRBD2	TRBJ2-1	TGCAGCGCCTGGACTAGCGGAGGAAGGGATGAGCAGTTCTTC	CSAWTSGGRDEQFF
NA	TRBV30	NA	TRBJ1-1	TGTGCCTGGTCTCCCGGGACCCGTGAAGCTTTCTTT	CAWSPGTREAFF
NA	TRBV4-2	NA	TRBJ2-5	TGTGCCAGCAGCCAAGAACGACCCGGGACGTACCAAGAGACCCAGTACTTC	CASSQERPGTYQETQYF
NA	TRBV7-9	NA	TRBJ1-5	TGTGCCAGCAGCTCGGACATGCCGGGGAATCAGCCCCAGCATTTT	CASSSDMPGNQPQHF
NA	TRBV4-1	TRBD2	TRBJ2-1	TGCGCCAGCAAGGAGGTAGCGGGGACCAATGAGCAGTTCTTC	CASKEVAGTNEQFF
NA	TRBV6-5	NA	TRBJ1-1	TGTGCCAGCAGTTATGGGACGCCCACGGAAGCTTTCTTT	CASSYGTPTEAFF
NA	TRBV9	NA	TRBJ2-1	TGTGCCAGCAGCGTCACTAGCCGTGAGCAGTTCTTC	CASSVTSREQFF
once	TRBV9	TRBD2	TRBJ2-3	TGTGCCAGCAGCGTAGAACTAGCGGGAGTGCCAGATACGCAGTATTTT	CASSVELAGVPDTQYF
NA	TRBV12-3/TRBV12-4	NA	TRBJ2-5	TGTGCCAGCAGTCCAGATGCCGGGGCTCAAGAGACCCAGTACTTC	CASSPDAGAQETQYF
NA	TRBV20-1	TRBD2	TRBJ2-2	TGCAGTGCTAGAGATGTCTCGGCAGCGGGAGCCAACACCGGGGAGCTGTTTTTT	CSARDVSAAGANTGELFF
NA	TRBV30	NA	TRBJ1-5	TGTGCCTGGAGTGTACTGGGTCAGCCCCAGCATTTT	CAWSVLGQPQHF
NA	TRBV12-3/TRBV12-4	NA	TRBJ1-5	TGTGCCAGCAGTTTCATCGATCAGCCCCAGCATTTT	CASSFIDQPQHF
NA	TRBV9	NA	TRBJ2-2	TGTGCCAGCAGCTTCTCTCCGAACACCGGGGAGCTGTTTTTT	CASSFSPNTGELFF
NA	TRBV9	NA	TRBJ1-2	TGTGCCAGCAGCCCCACCTTCTTCGGGGGATCCTATGGCTACACCTTC	CASSPTFFGGSYGYTF
once	TRBV5-4	TRBD1	TRBJ2-4	TGTGCCAGCAGCTTAAGACAGGGGGCCGACATTCAGTACTTC	CASSLRQGADIQYF
NA	TRBV3-1	NA	TRBJ1-4	TGTGCCAGCAGCCCTAGACGGCAGGGAAGTGAAAAACTGTTTTTT	CASSPRRQGSEKLFF
NA	TRBV6-6	NA	TRBJ1-2	TGTGCCAGCGCACCTCCCTCTAACTATGGCTACACCTTC	CASAPPSNYGYTF
NA	TRBV7-2	NA	TRBJ1-1	TGTGCCAGCAGCCCAGGGTGGTCCACTGAAGCTTTCTTT	CASSPGWSTEAFF
NA	TRBV7-2	TRBD1	TRBJ1-1	TGTGCCAGCAGCTTGTGGGACAGGGAAGCTTTCTTT	CASSLWDREAFF
NA	TRBV3-1	NA	TRBJ1-6	TGTGCCAGCAAACCTAGGGGGTCTTCACCCCTCCACTTT	CASKPRGSSPLHF
NA	TRBV7-2	NA	TRBJ2-7	TGTGCCAGCAGCCGGGCCCCGAAAGGGAGGTTCGACGAGCAGTACTTC	CASSRAPKGRFDEQYF
NA	TRBV5-8	NA	TRBJ1-4	TGTGCCAGCAGCAACGGCCCAAATGAAAAACTGTTTTTT	CASSNGPNEKLFF
NA	TRBV9	TRBD1	TRBJ1-2	TGTGCCAGCAGCGTAGCGGCCGGACAGGGAACTCTGTACACCTTC	CASSVAAGQGTLYTF
NA	TRBV20-1	TRBD1	TRBJ1-5	TGCAGTGCTAGTGGACAGGGGGCTAATCAGCCCCAGCATTTT	CSASGQGANQPQHF
NA	TRBV4-2	NA	TRBJ2-5	TGTGCCAGCAGCCAAGGGGGGCTACGTGGACAGCTCCAAGAGACCCAGTACTTC	CASSQGGLRGQLQETQYF
NA	TRBV20-1	NA	TRBJ1-1	TGCAGTGCTCCGAATTCTCTAGGTGGGAACACTGAAGCTTTCTTT	CSAPNSLGGNTEAFF
NA	TRBV20-1	NA	TRBJ1-2	TGCAGTGCTAGTCATCTGGGTGTTGGCTACACCTTC	CSASHLGVGYTF
once	TRBV5-6	NA	TRBJ1-1	TGTGCCAGCAGCTTCGCGGACTGGGCCCAGGCGGAAGCTTTCTTT	CASSFADWAQAEAFF
few	TRBV2	NA	TRBJ2-1	TGTGCCAGCAGTCTACAGAGGAATGAGCAGTTCTTC	CASSLQRNEQFF
NA	TRBV29-1	NA	TRBJ2-5	TGCAGCGTTGCCGGGGAGCGGTCAGAGACCCAGTACTTC	CSVAGERSETQYF
NA	TRBV30	NA	TRBJ1-1	TGTGCCTGGAGGGGATTCAGGTCATCTGAAGCTTTCTTT	CAWRGFRSSEAFF
once	TRBV6-2/TRBV6-3	TRBD2	TRBJ2-7	TGTGCCAGCAGTTACTCCTGGACTAGTGGAGTCGAGCAGTACTTC	CASSYSWTSGVEQYF
once	TRBV11-1	TRBD2	TRBJ2-7	TGTGCCAGCAGCTTAGCCCTACTAGCGGGAGTGAGCGAGCAGTACTTC	CASSLALLAGVSEQYF